This TCR beta chain was sequenced in a study of shared clonotypes between healthy human individuals. This CDR3 is built from 14 residues. The V end was cut by 6 bases, the J end by 0 bases, with 9 bases between. Germline V lookup: CDR1 SEHNR, CDR2 FQNEAQ (reference sequence). Deep-level assay runs were performed. Assay: immunoSEQ multiplex PCR; the TCRdb copy retains only in-frame clones and omits some. Among roughly 2.5 million clones listed, 90% to 95% were seen once. Participating donors were healthy, HIV-negative adults free of recent acute infections or vaccinations. The sequenced sample consisted of naive CD4+ T cells sorted from blood. Subset: CD45RA+ positively selected. This chain joins TRBV7-9 and TRBJ2-1; possible D gene TRBD2, 5 bases. The receptor comes from a man in his late teens or twenties in good health. CDR3 nucleotides: TGTGCCAGCAGTCGGACTTTCTCCTACAATGAGCAGTTCTTC. It codes for CASSRTFSYNEQFF.